A selection of T cell receptor beta chains follows, all from one sample in a study of shared clonotypes between healthy human individuals. TCRdb keeps only in-frame clones here, not all; method: immunoSEQ multiplex PCR. The sample holds 2 million to 3 million clones, approximately 94% seen once. The sequenced sample was naive CD4+ T cells from PBMCs. Source of these receptors: a man younger than 35 in good health. Some clones in this sample may be carry-over from other donors' samples. Both conserved end residues are part of each CDR3. Fields, in order: J gene, clone size, V gene, D gene, CDR3 protein, CDR3 DNA. The D gene is left open where the match is weak. Where a row states a size, it is once, few, many or the class of an expanded clone; other rows omit it.

TRBJ2-1	.	TRBV7-2	.	CASSHARAAGPYNEQFF	TGTGCCAGCAGCCACGCGCGGGCGGCCGGCCCCTACAATGAGCAGTTCTTC
TRBJ2-7	.	TRBV5-1	TRBD1	CASSLSAGTGAYEQYF	TGCGCCAGCAGCTTGTCCGCCGGGACAGGGGCCTACGAGCAGTACTTC
TRBJ1-6	.	TRBV7-9	.	CASSLVDNSPLHF	TGTGCCAGCAGCCTGGTAGACAATTCACCCCTCCACTTT
TRBJ1-1	.	TRBV11-2	TRBD1	CASSFGTGGVTEAFF	TGTGCCAGCAGCTTCGGGACAGGGGGCGTAACTGAAGCTTTCTTT
TRBJ1-2	.	TRBV9	TRBD1	CASSPRGSDRGPYGYTF	TGTGCCAGCAGCCCCCGGGGCTCGGACAGGGGGCCCTATGGCTACACCTTC
TRBJ2-7	.	TRBV4-1	TRBD2	CASSPGLAGLLRTYEQYF	TGCGCCAGCAGCCCGGGACTAGCGGGGCTCCTACGGACCTACGAGCAGTACTTC
TRBJ2-1	.	TRBV19	.	CASSPRTDNEQFF	TGTGCCAGTAGTCCCAGGACAGACAATGAGCAGTTCTTC
TRBJ2-5	once	TRBV7-2	.	CASSPSAAVETQYF	TGTGCCAGCAGCCCCAGCGCGGCCGTGGAGACCCAGTACTTC
TRBJ2-1	.	TRBV2	.	CASSDGLSNEQFF	TGTGCCAGCAGTGACGGCCTAAGCAATGAGCAGTTCTTC
TRBJ2-6	.	TRBV4-1	.	CASSQAPGHPFSGANVLTF	TGCGCCAGCAGCCAAGCCCCGGGCCACCCTTTCTCTGGGGCCAACGTCCTGACTTTC
TRBJ2-7	.	TRBV28	.	CASSSGTWGYEQYF	TGTGCCAGCAGTTCAGGGACTTGGGGCTACGAGCAGTACTTC
TRBJ2-1	.	TRBV2	TRBD2	CAGTSEDNEQFF	TGTGCCGGGACTAGCGAGGACAATGAGCAGTTCTTC
TRBJ2-1	.	TRBV6-1	TRBD2	CASTSVSSYNEQFF	TGTGCCAGTACTAGCGTAAGCTCCTACAATGAGCAGTTCTTC
TRBJ2-1	once	TRBV25-1	TRBD2	CASSEFSGREADEQFF	TGTGCCAGCAGTGAATTTAGCGGGAGAGAGGCGGATGAGCAGTTCTTC
TRBJ1-1	few	TRBV30	.	CAWTHSSNTEAFF	TGTGCCTGGACCCACAGTTCCAACACTGAAGCTTTCTTT
TRBJ2-7	.	TRBV7-8	.	CASSSLGRGQGSYEQYF	TGTGCCAGCAGCTCCCTAGGGCGAGGGCAGGGCTCCTACGAGCAGTACTTC
TRBJ2-6	once	TRBV6-1	TRBD1	CASSEDRSGANVLTF	TGTGCCAGCAGTGAGGACAGGTCTGGGGCCAACGTCCTGACTTTC
TRBJ1-5	.	TRBV28	.	CASSFSQGRQPQHF	TGTGCCAGCAGTTTCTCGCAGGGACGTCAGCCCCAGCATTTT
TRBJ2-7	.	TRBV6-1	.	CASSRELRGLEQYF	TGTGCCAGCAGTCGAGAACTCAGGGGACTCGAGCAGTACTTC
TRBJ1-5	once	TRBV6-1	TRBD1	CASQGQVIQPQHF	TGTGCCAGCCAAGGACAGGTAATTCAGCCCCAGCATTTT
TRBJ2-5	.	TRBV10-3	TRBD1	CAISGTGTGVRETQYF	TGTGCCATCAGTGGGACCGGGACAGGGGTAAGAGAGACCCAGTACTTC
TRBJ1-1	.	TRBV29-1	.	CSVEGGGPNTEAFF	TGCAGCGTTGAAGGGGGGGGGCCGAACACTGAAGCTTTCTTT
TRBJ2-1	.	TRBV6-1	.	CASSVGLAGLISSSYNEQFF	TGTGCCAGCAGTGTAGGTTTGGCGGGCCTAATTAGCAGCTCCTACAATGAGCAGTTCTTC
TRBJ2-3	.	TRBV29-1	.	CSVGGHSTDTQYF	TGCAGCGTTGGGGGCCACAGCACAGATACGCAGTATTTT
TRBJ2-7	.	TRBV6-5	TRBD1	CASSYSYRGVSYEQYF	TGTGCCAGCAGTTACTCTTACAGGGGGGTTTCCTACGAGCAGTACTTC
TRBJ2-2	.	TRBV19	TRBD2	CATVNSGRGRGELFF	TGTGCCACTGTGAACAGCGGGAGAGGGAGGGGGGAGCTGTTTTTT
TRBJ2-7	.	TRBV5-1	TRBD2	CASSFASGREYEQYF	TGCGCCAGCAGCTTTGCTAGCGGGAGAGAGTACGAGCAGTACTTC
TRBJ1-4	few	TRBV2	.	CASSDLREGKLFF	TGTGCCAGCAGTGACCTCAGGGAAGGAAAACTGTTTTTT
TRBJ2-1	.	TRBV2	.	CASSDSEAYNEQFF	TGTGCCAGCAGTGATAGCGAGGCCTACAATGAGCAGTTCTTC
TRBJ2-7	.	TRBV29-1	.	CSAALRLDEQYF	TGCAGCGCCGCGCTCCGACTCGACGAGCAGTACTTC
TRBJ2-3	.	TRBV18	.	CASSPAPAYGGSTDTQYF	TGTGCCAGCTCACCAGCCCCCGCATATGGCGGGAGCACAGATACGCAGTATTTT
TRBJ2-1	once	TRBV5-4	.	CASSSRVDNEQFF	TGTGCCAGCAGTTCCAGGGTCGACAATGAGCAGTTCTTC
TRBJ2-2	.	TRBV28	.	CASRTTQTYGELFF	TGTGCCAGCAGGACGACTCAGACTTACGGGGAGCTGTTTTTT
TRBJ2-5	.	TRBV5-1	.	CASSRSRDQETQYF	TGCGCCAGCAGCAGAAGCAGGGACCAAGAGACCCAGTACTTC
TRBJ2-1	.	TRBV7-9	.	CASSWDTGEQFF	TGTGCCAGCAGTTGGGATACCGGTGAGCAGTTCTTC
TRBJ2-7	.	TRBV28	TRBD2	CASRPEGLAGYEQYF	TGTGCCAGCAGACCCGAAGGACTAGCTGGGTACGAGCAGTACTTC
TRBJ1-1	.	TRBV2	TRBD1	CAAAGQGPSPTEAFF	TGTGCCGCAGCGGGACAGGGGCCATCCCCGACTGAAGCTTTCTTT
TRBJ1-1	.	TRBV19	TRBD1	CASMRGQINRMNTEAFF	TGTGCCAGTATGAGGGGACAGATCAACCGAATGAACACTGAAGCTTTCTTT
TRBJ2-3	.	TRBV7-2	.	CASSTRRPSSTDTQYF	TGTGCCAGCAGCACCCGACGGCCAAGCAGCACAGATACGCAGTATTTT
TRBJ2-3	once	TRBV29-1	TRBD2	CSVRLAGTSTDTQYF	TGCAGCGTCCGACTAGCGGGAACTAGCACAGATACGCAGTATTTT
TRBJ1-2	.	TRBV6-6	.	CASTERPNVYGYTF	TGTGCCAGCACCGAGCGACCGAATGTCTATGGCTACACCTTC
TRBJ1-1	.	TRBV19	.	CASSDPGQNTEAFF	TGTGCCAGTAGCGATCCGGGACAGAACACTGAAGCTTTCTTT
TRBJ2-7	.	TRBV18	.	CASSPLGLYEQYF	TGTGCCAGCTCACCACTCGGCCTCTACGAGCAGTACTTC
TRBJ2-4	.	TRBV7-9	.	CASSPGQRDLAKNIQYF	TGTGCCAGCAGCCCCGGACAGAGAGACCTAGCCAAAAACATTCAGTACTTC
TRBJ2-7	.	TRBV29-1	.	CSVEDTGRHEQYF	TGCAGCGTTGAAGACACAGGGCGCCACGAGCAGTACTTC
TRBJ1-1	.	TRBV5-1	TRBD1	CASSYGQGDGAFF	TGCGCCAGCAGCTACGGACAGGGGGATGGAGCTTTCTTT
TRBJ1-2	.	TRBV5-4	TRBD1	CASSLAQGAFGGYTF	TGTGCCAGCAGCTTGGCCCAGGGGGCTTTCGGGGGCTACACCTTC
TRBJ2-1	.	TRBV5-1	TRBD1	CASSLEGQGVGNEQFF	TGCGCCAGCAGCTTGGAGGGACAGGGAGTAGGCAATGAGCAGTTCTTC
TRBJ1-1	.	TRBV5-4	.	CASSLAGGMNTEAFF	TGTGCCAGCAGCTTGGCAGGCGGTATGAACACTGAAGCTTTCTTT
TRBJ2-5	once	TRBV5-1	.	CASSFKRETQYF	TGCGCCAGCAGCTTCAAGAGAGAGACCCAGTACTTC
TRBJ2-7	.	TRBV11-3	.	CASSLSSTTGPYEQYF	TGTGCCAGCAGCTTATCATCGACGACAGGCCCCTACGAGCAGTACTTC
TRBJ2-1	.	TRBV7-3	TRBD1	CASSPGTARYNEQFF	TGTGCCAGCAGTCCCGGGACAGCCCGATACAATGAGCAGTTCTTC
TRBJ2-1	.	TRBV7-9	TRBD2	CASSRLAGVDNEQFF	TGTGCCAGCAGCCGGCTAGCGGGAGTCGACAATGAGCAGTTCTTC
TRBJ2-2	once	TRBV28	.	CASSPRPSNTGELFF	TGTGCCAGCAGTCCCCGTCCCTCGAACACCGGGGAGCTGTTTTTT
TRBJ2-5	.	TRBV5-4	TRBD2	CASSSSTSSETQYF	TGTGCCAGCAGCTCTTCGACTAGCTCAGAGACCCAGTACTTC
TRBJ2-6	.	TRBV5-1	.	CASSLTGSPGANVLTF	TGCGCCAGCAGCCTCACAGGGAGTCCTGGGGCCAACGTCCTGACTTTC